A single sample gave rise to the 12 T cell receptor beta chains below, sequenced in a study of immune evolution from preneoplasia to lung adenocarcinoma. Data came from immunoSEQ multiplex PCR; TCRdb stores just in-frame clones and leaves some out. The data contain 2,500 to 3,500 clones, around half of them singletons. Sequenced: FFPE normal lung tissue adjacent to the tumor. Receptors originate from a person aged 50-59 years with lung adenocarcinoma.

The CDR3 bases are TGTGCCAGCAGTAAGGACAGTACACAGGGCTTGGACACCGGGGAGCTGTTTTTT. It codes for CASSKDSTQGLDTGELFF. V usage is TRBV27 and J usage is TRBJ2-2; TRBD1 might be the D (6 bases). Germline V gene sequence: CDR1 MNHEY, CDR2 SMNVEV (reference sequence). V shed 5 bases and J shed 3 bases, with 22 bases lying between them. The CDR3 extends over 18 amino acids.

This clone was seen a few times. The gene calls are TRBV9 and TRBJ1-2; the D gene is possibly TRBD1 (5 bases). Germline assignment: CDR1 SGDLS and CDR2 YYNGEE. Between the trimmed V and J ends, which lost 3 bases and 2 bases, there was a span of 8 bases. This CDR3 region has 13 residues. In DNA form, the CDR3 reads TGTGCCAGCAGCGCCCGGGGGAACTATGGCTACACCTTC. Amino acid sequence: CASSARGNYGYTF.

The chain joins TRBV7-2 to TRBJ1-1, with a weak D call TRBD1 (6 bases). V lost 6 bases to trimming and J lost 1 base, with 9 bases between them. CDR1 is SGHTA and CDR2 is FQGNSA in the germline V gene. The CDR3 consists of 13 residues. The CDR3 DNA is TGTGCCAGCAGGGCGGGGGCGAACACTGAAGCTTTCTTT. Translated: CASRAGANTEAFF.

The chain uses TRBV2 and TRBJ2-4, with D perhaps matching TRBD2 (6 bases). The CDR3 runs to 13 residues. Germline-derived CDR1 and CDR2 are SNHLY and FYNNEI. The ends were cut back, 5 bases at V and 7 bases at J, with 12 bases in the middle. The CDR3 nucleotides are TGTGCCAGCAGTTTCTGGGGGGTGAACATTCAGTACTTC. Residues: CASSFWGVNIQYF. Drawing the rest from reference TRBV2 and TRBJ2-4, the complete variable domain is EPEVTQTPSHQVTQMGQEVILRCVPISNHLYFYWYRQILGQKVEFLVSFYNNEISEKSEIFDDQFSVERPDGSNFTLKIRSTKLEDSAMYFCASSFWGVNIQYFGAGTRLSVL.

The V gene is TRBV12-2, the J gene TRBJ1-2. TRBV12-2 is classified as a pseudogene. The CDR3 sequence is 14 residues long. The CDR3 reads CASRLIVSHYGYTF. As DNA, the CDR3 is TGTGCAAGTCGCTTAATTGTTAGTCACTATGGCTACACCTTC.

The CDR3 loop is CASSSFRQGSNYGYTF. CDR3 bases: TGTGCCAGCAGCTCCTTCCGGCAGGGGAGTAACTATGGCTACACCTTC. The chain employs TRBV11-2 and TRBJ1-2, with D possibly being TRBD1 (6 bases). Germline CDR1 and CDR2: SGHAT and FQNNGV. Trimming stripped 4 bases from V and 1 base from J, with 16 bases between. The CDR3 is 16 residues long.

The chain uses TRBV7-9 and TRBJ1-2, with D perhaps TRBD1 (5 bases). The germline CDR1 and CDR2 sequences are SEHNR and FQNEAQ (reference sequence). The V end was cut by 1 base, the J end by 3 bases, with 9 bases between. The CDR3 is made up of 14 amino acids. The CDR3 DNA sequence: TGTGCCAGCAGCTTAGGGGGGGGTGACTATGGCTACACCTTC. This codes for CASSLGGGDYGYTF.

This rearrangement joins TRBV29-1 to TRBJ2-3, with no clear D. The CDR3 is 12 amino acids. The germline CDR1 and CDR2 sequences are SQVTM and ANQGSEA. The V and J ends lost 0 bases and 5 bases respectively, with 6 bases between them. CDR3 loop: CSVEDLGDTQYF. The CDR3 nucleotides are TGCAGCGTTGAAGATCTCGGAGATACGCAGTATTTT.

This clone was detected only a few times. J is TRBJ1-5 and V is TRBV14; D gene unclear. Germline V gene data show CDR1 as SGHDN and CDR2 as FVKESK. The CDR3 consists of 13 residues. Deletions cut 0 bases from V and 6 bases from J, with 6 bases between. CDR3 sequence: CASSQDSLQPQHF. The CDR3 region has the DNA TGTGCCAGCAGCCAAGACAGCCTTCAGCCCCAGCATTTT.

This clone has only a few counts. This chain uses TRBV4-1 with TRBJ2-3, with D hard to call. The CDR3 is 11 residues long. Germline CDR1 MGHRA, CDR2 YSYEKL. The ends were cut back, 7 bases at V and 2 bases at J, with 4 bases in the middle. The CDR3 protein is CASTPTDTQYF. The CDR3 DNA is TGCGCCAGCACCCCCACAGATACGCAGTATTTT.

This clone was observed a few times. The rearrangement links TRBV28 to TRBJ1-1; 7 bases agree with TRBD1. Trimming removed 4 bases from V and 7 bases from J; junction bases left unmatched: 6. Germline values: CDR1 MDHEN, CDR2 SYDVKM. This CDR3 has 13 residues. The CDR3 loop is CASSSPQGSEAFF. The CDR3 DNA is TGTGCCAGCAGTTCCCCACAGGGGAGTGAAGCTTTCTTT.

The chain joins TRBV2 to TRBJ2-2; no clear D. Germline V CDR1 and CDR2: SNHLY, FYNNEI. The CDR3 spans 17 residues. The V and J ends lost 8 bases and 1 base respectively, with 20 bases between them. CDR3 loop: CASVFSPGRMNTGELFF. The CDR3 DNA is TGTGCCAGCGTATTCTCTCCCGGACGGATGAACACCGGGGAGCTGTTTTTT.